This T cell receptor beta chain was retrieved from a study of T cell changes during pregnancy in multiple sclerosis. A single count supports this clone. Clones were read by immunoSEQ multiplex PCR, and TCRdb kept only the in-frame ones, dropping some. This sample has 70,000 to 80,000 clones, with around 90% found just once. Germline assignment: CDR1 KGHSH and CDR2 LQKENI. Trimming at V came to 4 bases and at J to 8 bases, leaving 9 bases not matched to a gene. This CDR3 contains 15 residues. The sequenced sample was CD4+ T cells from peripheral blood mononuclear cells, obtained before pregnancy. This receptor was taken from a female donor with multiple sclerosis, enrolled in a pregnancy study. The rearrangement links TRBV18 to TRBJ1-4; TRBD1 matches 8 bases. The CDR3 loop reads CASSRNQGANEKLFF. The CDR3 region has the DNA TGTGCCAGCTCACGCAACCAGGGGGCAAACGAAAAACTGTTTTTT.